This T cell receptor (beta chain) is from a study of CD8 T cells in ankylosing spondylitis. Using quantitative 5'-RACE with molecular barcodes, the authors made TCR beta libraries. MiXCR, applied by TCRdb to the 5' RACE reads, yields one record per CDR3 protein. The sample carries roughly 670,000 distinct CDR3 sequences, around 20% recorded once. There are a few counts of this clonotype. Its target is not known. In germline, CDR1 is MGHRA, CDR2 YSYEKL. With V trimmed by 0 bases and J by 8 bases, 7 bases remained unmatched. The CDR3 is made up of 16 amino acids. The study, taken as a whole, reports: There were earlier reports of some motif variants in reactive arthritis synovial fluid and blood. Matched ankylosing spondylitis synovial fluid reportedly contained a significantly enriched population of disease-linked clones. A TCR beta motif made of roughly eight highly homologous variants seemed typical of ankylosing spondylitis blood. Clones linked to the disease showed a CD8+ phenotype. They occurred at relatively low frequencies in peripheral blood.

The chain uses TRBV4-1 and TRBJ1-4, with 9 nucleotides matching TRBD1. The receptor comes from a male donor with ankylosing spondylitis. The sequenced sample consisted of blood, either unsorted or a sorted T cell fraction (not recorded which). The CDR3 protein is CASSQDHGQGREKLFF. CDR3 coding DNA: TGCGCCAGCAGCCAAGATCACGGACAGGGGAGAGAAAAACTGTTTTTT.